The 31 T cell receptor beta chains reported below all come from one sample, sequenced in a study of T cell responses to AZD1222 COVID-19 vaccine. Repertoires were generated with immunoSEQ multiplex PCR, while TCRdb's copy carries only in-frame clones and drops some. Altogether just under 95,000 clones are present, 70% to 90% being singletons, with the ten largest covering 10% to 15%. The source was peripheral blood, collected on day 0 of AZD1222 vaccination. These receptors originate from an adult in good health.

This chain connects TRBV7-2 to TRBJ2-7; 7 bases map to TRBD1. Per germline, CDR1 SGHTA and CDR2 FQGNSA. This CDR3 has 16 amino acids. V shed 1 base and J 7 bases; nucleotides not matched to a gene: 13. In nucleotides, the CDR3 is TGTGCCAGCAGCTTAGGGGGACAGAGAGGGATGTGGGAGCAGTACTTC. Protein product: CASSLGGQRGMWEQYF.

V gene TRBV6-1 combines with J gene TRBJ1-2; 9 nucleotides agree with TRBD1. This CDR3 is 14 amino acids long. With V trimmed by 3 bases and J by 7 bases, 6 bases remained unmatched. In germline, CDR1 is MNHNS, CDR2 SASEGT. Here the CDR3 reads CASSESDRGFGYTF. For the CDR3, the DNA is TGTGCCAGCAGTGAGTCGGACAGGGGATTTGGCTACACCTTC.

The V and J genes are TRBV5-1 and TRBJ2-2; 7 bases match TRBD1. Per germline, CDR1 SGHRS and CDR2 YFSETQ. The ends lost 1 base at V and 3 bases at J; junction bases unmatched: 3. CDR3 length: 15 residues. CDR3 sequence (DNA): TGCGCCAGCAGCTTGTTGGGGACAGACACCGGGGAGCTGTTTTTT. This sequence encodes CASSLLGTDTGELFF.

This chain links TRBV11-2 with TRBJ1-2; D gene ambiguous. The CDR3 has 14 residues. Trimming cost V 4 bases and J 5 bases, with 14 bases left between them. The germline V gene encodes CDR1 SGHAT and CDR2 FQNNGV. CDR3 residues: CASSSRLLGYGYTF. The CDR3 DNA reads TGTGCCAGCAGCTCCCGGCTACTTGGTTATGGCTACACCTTC.

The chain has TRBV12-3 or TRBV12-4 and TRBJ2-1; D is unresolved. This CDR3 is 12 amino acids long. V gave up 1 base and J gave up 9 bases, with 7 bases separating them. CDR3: CASSLGDAEQFF. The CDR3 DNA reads TGTGCCAGCAGTTTAGGTGATGCTGAGCAGTTCTTC.

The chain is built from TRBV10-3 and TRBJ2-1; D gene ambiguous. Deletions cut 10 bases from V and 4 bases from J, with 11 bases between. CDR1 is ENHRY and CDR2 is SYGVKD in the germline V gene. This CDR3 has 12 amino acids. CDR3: CASYGSYNEQFF. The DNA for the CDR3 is TGTGCCAGTTACGGGTCTTACAATGAGCAGTTCTTC.

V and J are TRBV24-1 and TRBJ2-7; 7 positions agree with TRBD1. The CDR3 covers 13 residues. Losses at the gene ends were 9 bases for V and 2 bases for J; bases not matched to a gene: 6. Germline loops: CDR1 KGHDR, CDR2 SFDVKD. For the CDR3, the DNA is TGTGCCACCGGGGACAGCATTACCTACGAGCAGTACTTC. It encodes CATGDSITYEQYF.

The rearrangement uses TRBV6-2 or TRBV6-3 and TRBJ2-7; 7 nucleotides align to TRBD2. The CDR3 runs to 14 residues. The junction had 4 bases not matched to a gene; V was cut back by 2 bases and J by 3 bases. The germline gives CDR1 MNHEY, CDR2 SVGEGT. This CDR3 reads CASSYSGVHYEQYF. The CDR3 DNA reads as TGTGCCAGCAGTTACAGCGGGGTCCACTACGAGCAGTACTTC.

The CDR3 here is CASSVGSTVLEAFF. The CDR3 bases are TGTGCCAGCAGCGTAGGAAGCACGGTACTTGAAGCTTTCTTT. The rearrangement links TRBV9 to TRBJ1-1; the D is unclear. The ends were cut back, 0 bases at V and 7 bases at J, with 13 bases in the middle. The CDR3 length is 14 residues. CDR1 and CDR2 (germline): SGDLS, YYNGEE.

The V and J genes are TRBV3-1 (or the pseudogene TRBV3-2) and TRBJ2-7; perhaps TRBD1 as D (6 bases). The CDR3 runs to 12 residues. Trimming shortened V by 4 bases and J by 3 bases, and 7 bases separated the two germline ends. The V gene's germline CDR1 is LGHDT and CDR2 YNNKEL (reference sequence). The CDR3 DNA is TGTGCCAGCAGCCCACAGGGCTACGAGCAGTACTTC. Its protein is CASSPQGYEQYF.

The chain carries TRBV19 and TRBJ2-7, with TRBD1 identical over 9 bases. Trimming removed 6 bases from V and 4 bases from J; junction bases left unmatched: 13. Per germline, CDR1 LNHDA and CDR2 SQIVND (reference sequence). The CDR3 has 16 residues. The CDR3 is CASSLHVGQGFYEQYF. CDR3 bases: TGTGCCAGTAGCCTCCACGTGGGACAGGGTTTTTACGAGCAGTACTTC. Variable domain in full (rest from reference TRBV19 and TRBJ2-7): DGGITQSPKYLFRKEGQNVTLSCEQNLNHDAMYWYRQDPGQGLRLIYYSQIVNDFQKGDIAEGYSVSREKKESFPLTVTSAQKNPTAFYLCASSLHVGQGFYEQYFGPGTRLTVT.

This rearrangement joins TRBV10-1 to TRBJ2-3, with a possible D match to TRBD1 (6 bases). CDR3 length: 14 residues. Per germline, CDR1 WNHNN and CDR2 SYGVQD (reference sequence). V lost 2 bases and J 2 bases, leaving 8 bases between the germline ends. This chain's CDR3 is CASSETGLTDTQYF. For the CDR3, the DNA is TGCGCCAGCAGTGAGACAGGGCTCACAGATACGCAGTATTTT.

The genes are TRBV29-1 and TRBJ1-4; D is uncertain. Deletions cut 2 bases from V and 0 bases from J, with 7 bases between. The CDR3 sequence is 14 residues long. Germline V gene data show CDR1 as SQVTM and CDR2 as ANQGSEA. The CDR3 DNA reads TGCAGCGTTGAATATGCTGCAACTAATGAAAAACTGTTTTTT. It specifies CSVEYAATNEKLFF.

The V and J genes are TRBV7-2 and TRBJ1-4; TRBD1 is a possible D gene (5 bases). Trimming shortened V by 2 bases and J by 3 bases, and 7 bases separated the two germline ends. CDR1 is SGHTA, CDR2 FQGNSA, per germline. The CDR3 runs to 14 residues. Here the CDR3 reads CASSLLGANEKLFF. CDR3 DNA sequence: TGTGCCAGCAGCTTATTAGGGGCTAATGAAAAACTGTTTTTT. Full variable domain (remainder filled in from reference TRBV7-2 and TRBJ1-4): GAGVSQSPSNKVTEKGKDVELRCDPISGHTALYWYRQSLGQGLEFLIYFQGNSAPDKSGLPSDRFSAERTGGSVSTLTIQRTQQEDSAVYLCASSLLGANEKLFFGSGTQLSVL.

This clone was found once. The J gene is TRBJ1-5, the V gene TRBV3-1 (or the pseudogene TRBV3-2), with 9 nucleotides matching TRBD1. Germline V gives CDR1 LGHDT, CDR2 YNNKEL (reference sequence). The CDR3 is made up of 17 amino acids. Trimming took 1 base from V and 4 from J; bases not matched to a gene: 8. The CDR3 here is CASSQATPGQGNQPQHF. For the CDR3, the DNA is TGTGCCAGCAGCCAAGCGACCCCGGGACAGGGAAATCAGCCCCAGCATTTT.

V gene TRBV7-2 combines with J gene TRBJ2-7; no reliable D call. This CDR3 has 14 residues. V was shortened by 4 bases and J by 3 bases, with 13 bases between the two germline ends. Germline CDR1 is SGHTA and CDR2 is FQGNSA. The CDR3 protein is CASSSTRSGYEQYF. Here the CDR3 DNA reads TGTGCCAGCAGCTCCACCCGTTCAGGCTACGAGCAGTACTTC.

The CDR3, as DNA: TGTGCCAGCAGTGCGGACAGTTCTGGGGCCAACGTCCTGACTTTC. Protein: CASSADSSGANVLTF. V is TRBV6-2 or TRBV6-3 and J is TRBJ2-6; possible D gene TRBD1, 6 bases. V gave up 5 bases and J gave up 1 base, with 9 bases separating them. The CDR3 covers 15 residues. Germline V lookup: CDR1 MNHEY, CDR2 SVGEGT.

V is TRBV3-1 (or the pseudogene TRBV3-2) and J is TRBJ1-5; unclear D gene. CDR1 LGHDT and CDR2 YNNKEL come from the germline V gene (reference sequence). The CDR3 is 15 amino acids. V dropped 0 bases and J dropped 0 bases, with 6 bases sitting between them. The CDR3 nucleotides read TGTGCCAGCAGCCAAGATCTGTATAGCAATCAGCCCCAGCATTTT. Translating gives CASSQDLYSNQPQHF.

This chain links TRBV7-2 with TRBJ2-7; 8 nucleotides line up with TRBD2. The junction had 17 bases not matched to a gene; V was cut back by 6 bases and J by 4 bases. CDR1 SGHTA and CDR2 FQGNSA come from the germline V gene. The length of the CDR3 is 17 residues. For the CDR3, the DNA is TGTGCCAGCAGTTTTTGGTCCGGCGGGGGGTTGGTGTACGAGCAGTACTTC. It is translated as CASSFWSGGGLVYEQYF.

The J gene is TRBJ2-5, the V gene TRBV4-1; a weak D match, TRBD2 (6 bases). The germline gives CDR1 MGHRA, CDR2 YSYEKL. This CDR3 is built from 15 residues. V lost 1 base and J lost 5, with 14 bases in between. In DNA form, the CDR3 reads TGCGCCAGCAGCCAAGCCGTACGGGGGTTCGAGACCCAGTACTTC. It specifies CASSQAVRGFETQYF.

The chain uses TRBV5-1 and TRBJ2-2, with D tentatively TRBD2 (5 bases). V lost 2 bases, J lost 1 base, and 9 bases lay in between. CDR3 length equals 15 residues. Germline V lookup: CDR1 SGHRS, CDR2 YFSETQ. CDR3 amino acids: CASSFGEGNTGELFF. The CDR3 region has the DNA TGCGCCAGCAGCTTCGGGGAAGGGAACACCGGGGAGCTGTTTTTT.

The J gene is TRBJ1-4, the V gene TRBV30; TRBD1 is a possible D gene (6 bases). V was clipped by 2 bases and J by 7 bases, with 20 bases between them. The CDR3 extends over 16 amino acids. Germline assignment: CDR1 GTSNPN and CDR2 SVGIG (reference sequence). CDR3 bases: TGTGCCTGGAGTTTTGGAGAAGAGGGGGATCTTGAAAAACTGTTTTTT. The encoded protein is CAWSFGEEGDLEKLFF.

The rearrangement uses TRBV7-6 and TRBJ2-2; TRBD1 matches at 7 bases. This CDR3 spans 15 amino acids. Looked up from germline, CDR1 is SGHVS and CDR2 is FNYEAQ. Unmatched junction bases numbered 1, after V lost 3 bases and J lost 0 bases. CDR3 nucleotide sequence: TGTGCCAGCAGCTTCGGGACAGCGAACACCGGGGAGCTGTTTTTT. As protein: CASSFGTANTGELFF.

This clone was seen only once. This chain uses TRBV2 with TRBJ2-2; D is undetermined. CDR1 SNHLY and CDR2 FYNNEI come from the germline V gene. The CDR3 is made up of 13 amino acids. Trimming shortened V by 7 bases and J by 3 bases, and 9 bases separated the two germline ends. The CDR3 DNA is TGTGCCAGCAAGGGATCGGACACCGGGGAGCTGTTTTTT. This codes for CASKGSDTGELFF.

CDR3 sequence reads: CASSVGTRTGAVTFF. In DNA form, the CDR3 reads TGTGCCAGCAGCGTAGGAACCAGGACAGGGGCGGTGACTTTCTTT. The chain has TRBV9 and TRBJ1-1, with 9 bases fitting TRBD1. After removal of 0 bases from V and 12 bases from J, the junction contained 12 bases not matched to a gene. The CDR3 is made up of 15 amino acids. Germline V gives CDR1 SGDLS, CDR2 YYNGEE.

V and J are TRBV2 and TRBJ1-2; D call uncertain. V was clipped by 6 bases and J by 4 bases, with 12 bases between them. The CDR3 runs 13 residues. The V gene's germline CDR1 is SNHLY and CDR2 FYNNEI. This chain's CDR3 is CASRRQEGYGYTF. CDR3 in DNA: TGTGCCAGCAGGAGGCAGGAAGGCTATGGCTACACCTTC.

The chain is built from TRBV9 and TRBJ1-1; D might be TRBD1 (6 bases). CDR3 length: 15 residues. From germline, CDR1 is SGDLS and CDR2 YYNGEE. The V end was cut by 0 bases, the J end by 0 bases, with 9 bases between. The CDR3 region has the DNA TGTGCCAGCAGCGTAGTTCCAGGGGTGAACACTGAAGCTTTCTTT. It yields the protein CASSVVPGVNTEAFF. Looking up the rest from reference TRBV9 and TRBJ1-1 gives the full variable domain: DSGVTQTPKHLITATGQRVTLRCSPRSGDLSVYWYQQSLDQGLQFLIQYYNGEERAKGNILERFSAQQFPDLHSELNLSSLELGDSALYFCASSVVPGVNTEAFFGQGTRLTVV.

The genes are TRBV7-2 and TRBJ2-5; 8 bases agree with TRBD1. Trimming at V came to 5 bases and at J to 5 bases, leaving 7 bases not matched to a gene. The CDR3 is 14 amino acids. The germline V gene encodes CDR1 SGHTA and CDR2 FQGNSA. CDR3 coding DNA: TGTGCCAGCAGCCCAGACAGGGGACGGGAGACCCAGTACTTC. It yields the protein CASSPDRGRETQYF.

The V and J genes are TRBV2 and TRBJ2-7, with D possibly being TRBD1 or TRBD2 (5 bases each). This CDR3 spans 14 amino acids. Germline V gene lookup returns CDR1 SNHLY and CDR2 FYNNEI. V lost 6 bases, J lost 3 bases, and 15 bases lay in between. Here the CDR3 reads CASRDIGTGYEQYF. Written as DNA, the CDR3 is TGTGCCAGCAGAGACATTGGGACCGGCTACGAGCAGTACTTC.

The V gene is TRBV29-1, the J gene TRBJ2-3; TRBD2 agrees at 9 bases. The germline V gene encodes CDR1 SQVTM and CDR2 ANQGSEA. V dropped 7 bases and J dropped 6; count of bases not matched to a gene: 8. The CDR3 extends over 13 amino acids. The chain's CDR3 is CSAGGGAGDTQYF. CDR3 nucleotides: TGCAGCGCAGGCGGGGGGGCTGGGGATACGCAGTATTTT.

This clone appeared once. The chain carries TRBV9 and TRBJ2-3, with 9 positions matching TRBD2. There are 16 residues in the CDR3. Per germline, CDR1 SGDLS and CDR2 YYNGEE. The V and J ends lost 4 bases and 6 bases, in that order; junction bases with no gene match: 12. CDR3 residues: CASSLGWGLARDTQYF. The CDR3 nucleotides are TGTGCCAGCAGCCTCGGATGGGGACTAGCAAGGGATACGCAGTATTTT.